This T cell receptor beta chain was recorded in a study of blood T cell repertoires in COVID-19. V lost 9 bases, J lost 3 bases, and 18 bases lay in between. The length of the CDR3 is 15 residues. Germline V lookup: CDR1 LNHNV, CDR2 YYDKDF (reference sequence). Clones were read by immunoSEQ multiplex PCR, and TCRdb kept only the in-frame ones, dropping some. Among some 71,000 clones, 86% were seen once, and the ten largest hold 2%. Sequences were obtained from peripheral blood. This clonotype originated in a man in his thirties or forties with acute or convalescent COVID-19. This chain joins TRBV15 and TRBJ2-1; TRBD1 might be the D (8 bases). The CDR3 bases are TGTGCCACTAACAGGGGGGGACTAAGCTACAATGAGCAGTTCTTC. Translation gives CATNRGGLSYNEQFF.